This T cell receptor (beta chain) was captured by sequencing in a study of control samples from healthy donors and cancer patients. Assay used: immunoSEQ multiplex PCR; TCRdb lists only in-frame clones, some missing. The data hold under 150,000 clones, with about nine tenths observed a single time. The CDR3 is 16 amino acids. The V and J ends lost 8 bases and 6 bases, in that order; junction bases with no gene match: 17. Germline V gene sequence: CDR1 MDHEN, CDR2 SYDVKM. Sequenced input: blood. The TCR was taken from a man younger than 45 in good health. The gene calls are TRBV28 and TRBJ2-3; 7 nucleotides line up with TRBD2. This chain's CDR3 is CASVRPPPGRRDTQYF. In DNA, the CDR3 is TGTGCCAGCGTCCGTCCCCCCCCCGGGAGGCGGGATACGCAGTATTTT.